This T cell receptor (beta chain) was obtained from a study of blood T cell repertoires in COVID-19. As for the study in general: The United States, Italy and Spain supplied acute and convalescent COVID-19 samples. Nucleic acid was either cDNA or gDNA, and it came from T cells, B-cell-depleted T cells, or PBMCs.

Germline lookup yields CDR1 SQVTM and CDR2 ANQGSEA. The CDR3 contains 14 residues. V lost 6 bases to trimming and J lost 5 bases, with 19 bases between them. Method: immunoSEQ multiplex PCR; TCRdb's copy keeps in-frame clones and lacks some. The table has roughly 53,000 clones, about 90% seen once; the top ten hold 2.1%. The sequencing input was peripheral blood. The TCR comes from a woman older than 75 with COVID-19, enrolled during active disease. The rearrangement links TRBV29-1 to TRBJ1-1; TRBD1 might be the D (5 bases). CDR3 nucleotide sequence: TGCAGCGTGCGGCGTGGGGCGGTGAGGACTGAAGCTTTCTTT. The encoded protein is CSVRRGAVRTEAFF.